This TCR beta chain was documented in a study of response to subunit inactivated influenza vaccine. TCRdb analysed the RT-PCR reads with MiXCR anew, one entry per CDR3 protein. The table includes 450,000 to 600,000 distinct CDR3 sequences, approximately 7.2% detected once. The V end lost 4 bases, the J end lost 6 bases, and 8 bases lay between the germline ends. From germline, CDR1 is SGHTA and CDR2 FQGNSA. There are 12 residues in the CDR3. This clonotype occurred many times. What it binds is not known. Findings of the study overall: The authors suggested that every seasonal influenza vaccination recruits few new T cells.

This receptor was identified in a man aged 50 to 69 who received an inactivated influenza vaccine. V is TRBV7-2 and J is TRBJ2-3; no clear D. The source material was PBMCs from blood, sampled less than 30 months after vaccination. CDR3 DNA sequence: TGTGCCAGCAGCTCAGTACTGGATACGCAGTATTTT. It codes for CASSSVLDTQYF.